Each of the 18 T cell receptor beta chains below was sequenced from the same sample in a study of cytomegalovirus exposure and HLA in healthy donors. PCR involved 60 Vbeta and 13 Jbeta primers. TCRdb's table, derived via immunoSEQ multiplex PCR, lists solely in-frame clones and lacks some. The sample has more than 150,000 clones; over 65% are singletons. Sequenced sample: PBMCs. These receptors were taken from a woman in her forties or fifties in good health and CMV-seropositive.

The chain links TRBV9 to TRBJ2-7; TRBD1 matches at 9 bases. This CDR3 comprises 17 residues. Germline trimming cut 4 bases from V and 2 bases from J; bases unmatched to any gene: 13. Germline V lookup: CDR1 SGDLS, CDR2 YYNGEE. For the CDR3, the DNA is TGTGCCAGCAGCCCATACCTTATCGGGACAGGGACCTACGAGCAGTACTTC. Protein product: CASSPYLIGTGTYEQYF. The whole variable domain, remainder taken from reference TRBV9 and TRBJ2-7, is DSGVTQTPKHLITATGQRVTLRCSPRSGDLSVYWYQQSLDQGLQFLIQYYNGEERAKGNILERFSAQQFPDLHSELNLSSLELGDSALYFCASSPYLIGTGTYEQYFGPGTRLTVT.

This rearrangement joins TRBV7-3 to TRBJ1-2; 9 nucleotides align to TRBD1. V shed 6 bases, J shed 7 bases, and the junction held 6 bases outside the gene matches. CDR3 length: 13 amino acids. Germline loops: CDR1 SGHTA, CDR2 FQGTGA. The CDR3 spells CASSRDRDRGYTF. Written as DNA, the CDR3 is TGTGCCAGCAGTCGGGACAGGGATCGTGGCTACACCTTC.

For this clone: The junction departs from the called germline gene at one end, perhaps through a read error. In DNA, the CDR3 is TGTTCCAGCAGCTTAGATTTGACAGGGGATCTCTACGAGCAGTACTTC. Residues: CSSSLDLTGDLYEQYF. The chain combines TRBV7-9 with TRBJ2-7, with 8 bases identical to TRBD1. Germline assignment: CDR1 SEHNR and CDR2 FQNEAQ (reference sequence). The CDR3 is 16 residues long.

The chain employs TRBV7-8 and TRBJ1-2; D gene ambiguous. Germline lookup yields CDR1 SGHVS and CDR2 FQNEAQ. With 5 bases removed from V and 7 bases from J, the gap between germline ends came to 17 bases. The CDR3 covers 14 residues. CDR3 sequence (DNA): TGTGCCAGCAGCCCGGTCCTCCAACCCTCTGGCTACACCTTC. Residues: CASSPVLQPSGYTF. Full variable domain (missing parts from reference TRBV7-8 and TRBJ1-2): GAGVSQSPRYKVAKRGQDVALRCDPISGHVSLFWYQQALGQGPEFLTYFQNEAQLDKSGLPSDRFFAERPEGSVSTLKIQRTQQEDSAVYLCASSPVLQPSGYTFGSGTRLTVV.

This clone was counted only a few times. The J gene is TRBJ2-6, the V gene TRBV5-1; 7 bases fit TRBD1. There are 15 residues in the CDR3. V was pared by 3 bases and J by 3 bases, with 3 bases of the junction left unmatched. CDR1 SGHRS and CDR2 YFSETQ come from the germline V gene. The chain's CDR3 is CASSSNRGGANVLTF. CDR3 sequence (DNA): TGCGCCAGCAGCTCAAACAGGGGTGGGGCCAACGTCCTGACTTTC.

The chain couples TRBV28 to TRBJ1-5; D possibly corresponds to TRBD1 (5 bases). CDR1 is MDHEN, CDR2 SYDVKM, per germline. There are 14 residues in the CDR3. Between the trimmed V and J ends, which lost 5 bases and 4 bases, there was a span of 12 bases. CDR3 loop: CASSEDNWNQPQHF. The DNA of the CDR3 is TGTGCCAGCAGTGAGGACAACTGGAATCAGCCCCAGCATTTT.

This chain links TRBV11-1 with TRBJ2-1, with a weak D call TRBD2 (6 bases). CDR1 and CDR2 (germline): SGHAT, FQDESV (reference sequence). The CDR3 runs to 13 residues. Trimming pared 5 bases from V and 15 bases from J, leaving 20 bases between. CDR3: CASSPQEGSARFF. The CDR3 DNA is TGTGCCAGCAGCCCACAGGAGGGGTCGGCGCGGTTCTTC.

This chain joins TRBV11-3 and TRBJ2-7; D possibly corresponds to TRBD1 (5 bases). The germline CDR1 and CDR2 sequences are SGHNT and YENEEA. The CDR3 runs 15 residues. The V gene lost 0 bases and the J gene lost 1 base, with 10 bases spanning the gap. CDR3: CASSLDGGQSYEQYF. The CDR3 coding sequence is TGTGCCAGCAGCTTAGATGGCGGACAATCCTACGAGCAGTACTTC. Variable domain in full (rest from reference TRBV11-3 and TRBJ2-7): EAGVVQSPRYKIIEKKQPVAFWCNPISGHNTLYWYLQNLGQGPELLIRYENEEAVDDSQLPKDRFSAERLKGVDSTLKIQPAELGDSAVYLCASSLDGGQSYEQYFGPGTRLTVT.

This chain uses TRBV6-1 with TRBJ1-3; no clear D gene. This CDR3 comprises 16 residues. In germline, CDR1 is MNHNS, CDR2 SASEGT. The V gene lost 1 base and the J gene lost 0 bases, with 10 bases spanning the gap. Here the CDR3 reads CASSEDTTHSGNTIYF. In nucleotides, the CDR3 is TGTGCCAGCAGTGAAGATACTACCCACTCTGGAAACACCATATATTTT.

This clone was recorded a few times. This chain joins TRBV6-6 and TRBJ1-1, with 7 bases matching TRBD1. CDR1 is MNHNY and CDR2 is SVGAGI in the germline V gene (reference sequence). V was clipped by 8 bases and J by 3 bases; unmatched bases: 12. The CDR3 loop spans 15 amino acids. The CDR3 sequence: CASGVTGNRDTEAFF. The CDR3 nucleotides read TGTGCCAGCGGCGTGACAGGGAATAGGGACACTGAAGCTTTCTTT.

This clone turned up a few times. The genes are TRBV28 and TRBJ2-2, with TRBD2 matching over 8 bases. The V gene's germline CDR1 is MDHEN and CDR2 SYDVKM. The CDR3 runs 15 residues. V shed 3 bases, J shed 8 bases, and the junction held 8 bases outside the gene matches. CDR3 amino acids: CASSFSGGAAGELFF. In DNA form, the CDR3 reads TGTGCCAGCAGTTTCTCCGGGGGGGCGGCGGGGGAGCTGTTTTTT. Looking up the rest from reference TRBV28 and TRBJ2-2 gives the full variable domain: DVKVTQSSRYLVKRTGEKVFLECVQDMDHENMFWYRQDPGLGLRLIYFSYDVKMKEKGDIPEGYSVSREKKERFSLILESASTNQTSMYLCASSFSGGAAGELFFGEGSRLTVL.

The chain has TRBV5-1 and TRBJ2-7, with TRBD1 as a possible D gene (7 bases). Germline CDR1 is SGHRS and CDR2 is YFSETQ. The CDR3 covers 16 residues. Trimming pared 4 bases from V and 4 bases from J, leaving 21 bases between. The CDR3 reads CASSLSNRGGSYEQYF. As DNA, the CDR3 is TGCGCCAGCAGCCTCTCTAACAGGGGAGGTTCTTACGAGCAGTACTTC.

This sequence joins TRBV6-5 and TRBJ1-1, with D possibly matching TRBD1 (6 bases). Germline lookup yields CDR1 MNHEY and CDR2 SVGAGI. The V end lost 7 bases, the J end lost 6 bases, and 21 bases lay between the germline ends. The CDR3 runs 15 residues. As DNA, the CDR3 is TGTGCCAGCAAGGGGACATCGGGATTTAGGGCTGAAGCTTTCTTT. Translated: CASKGTSGFRAEAFF.

V usage is TRBV7-3 and J usage is TRBJ2-3; no firm D call. Deletions cut 4 bases from V and 6 bases from J, with 11 bases between. This CDR3 region has 13 residues. The V gene's germline CDR1 is SGHTA and CDR2 FQGTGA. This CDR3 is CASSSFTGDTQYF. CDR3 DNA: TGTGCCAGCAGCTCCTTTACCGGGGATACGCAGTATTTT.

The gene calls are TRBV13 and TRBJ2-5; 16 bases map to TRBD2. CDR1 is PRHDT and CDR2 is FYEKMQ in the germline V gene (reference sequence). The CDR3 is 17 amino acids. The V segment lost 4 bases and the J segment 5 bases; nucleotides outside the gene matches: 7. This CDR3 is CASSSGTSGGGSETQYF. DNA of the CDR3: TGTGCCAGCAGCTCCGGGACTAGCGGGGGGGGGAGCGAGACCCAGTACTTC.

The gene calls are TRBV5-1 and TRBJ2-1; 9 bases map to TRBD2. Per germline, CDR1 SGHRS and CDR2 YFSETQ. Germline trimming cut 1 base from V and 0 bases from J; bases unmatched to any gene: 5. This CDR3 contains 17 residues. CDR3 loop: CASSLRRGGSSYNEQFF. The CDR3 DNA reads as TGCGCCAGCAGCTTGAGGCGGGGGGGAAGCTCCTACAATGAGCAGTTCTTC.

In its sample, this clone was seen once. This rearrangement joins TRBV9 to TRBJ1-2; tentatively, D is TRBD1 (5 bases). The CDR3 runs 15 residues. Germline-derived CDR1 and CDR2 are SGDLS and YYNGEE. Trimming took off 0 bases at V and 1 base at J, with 10 bases between the two ends. CDR3 DNA: TGTGCCAGCAGCGTAGATGGAGGGGTTAACTATGGCTACACCTTC. It codes for CASSVDGGVNYGYTF.

This clone turned up a few times. The chain couples TRBV4-1 to TRBJ1-1; D uncertain. The CDR3 is made up of 12 amino acids. V was pared by 1 base and J by 11 bases, with 11 bases between. The germline V gene encodes CDR1 MGHRA and CDR2 YSYEKL. CDR3 sequence reads: CASSQAGNDAFF. The DNA of the CDR3 is TGCGCCAGCAGCCAAGCGGGGAATGACGCTTTCTTT.